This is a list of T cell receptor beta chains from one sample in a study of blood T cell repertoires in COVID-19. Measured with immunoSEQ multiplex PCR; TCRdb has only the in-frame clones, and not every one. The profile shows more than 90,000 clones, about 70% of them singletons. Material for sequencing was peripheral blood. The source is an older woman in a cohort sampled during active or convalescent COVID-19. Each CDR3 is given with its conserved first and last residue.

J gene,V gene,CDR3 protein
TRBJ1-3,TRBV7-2,CASSRQGNTIYF
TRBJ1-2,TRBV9,CASKPTGGGWGYTF
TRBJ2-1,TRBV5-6,CASRGGTGPYNEQFF
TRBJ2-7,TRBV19,CASSNLGLAQGEQYF
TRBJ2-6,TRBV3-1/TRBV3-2,CASSLDRRVNVLTF
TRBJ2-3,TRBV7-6,CASSPAGTATDTQYF
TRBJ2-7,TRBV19,CASREGTSEQYF
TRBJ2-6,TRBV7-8,CASSPSSGANVLTF
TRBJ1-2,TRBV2,CASSEGGSYYGYTF
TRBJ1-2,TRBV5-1,CASSNNYRGNYGYTF
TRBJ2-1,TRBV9,CASSPRLAGGLNEQFF
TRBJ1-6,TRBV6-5,CASSYFGQLSPLHF
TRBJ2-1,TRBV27,CASSFRQGAYNEQFF
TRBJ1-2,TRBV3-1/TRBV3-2,CASSQLANYGYTF
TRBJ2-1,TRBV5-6,CASRQFRYNEQFF
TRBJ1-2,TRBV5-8,CASTMTGLNYGYTF